This entry features one TCR beta chain sequence. The repertoire was sequenced with immunoSEQ multiplex PCR; TCRdb's copy has only in-frame clones and lacks some. The data contain 200,000 to 250,000 clones, 70% to 90% of them seen just once; the ten biggest clones take up around 3%. V lost 4 bases and J lost 5, with 15 bases in between. Germline V CDR1 and CDR2: SGDLS, YYNGEE. This CDR3 contains 14 residues. This sample was taken from a study of blood T cell repertoires in COVID-19. This receptor was identified in a man younger than 35 with active or convalescent COVID-19. The chain employs TRBV9 and TRBJ1-2, with TRBD1 as a possible D gene (5 bases). Sequencing used peripheral blood. Here the CDR3 reads CASSPRQFQYGYTF. The CDR3 DNA reads as TGTGCCAGCAGCCCCCGACAGTTCCAATATGGCTACACCTTC.